The 5 T cell receptor beta chains below were found in one sample sequenced in a study of cytomegalovirus exposure and HLA in healthy donors. The PCR employed 60 Vbeta primers together with 13 Jbeta primers. Using immunoSEQ multiplex PCR, the repertoire was profiled, and TCRdb retains in-frame clones only, with some absent. The table has about 170,000 clones, approximately 82% seen once; the top ten hold approximately 1.6%. Sequencing was carried out using PBMCs. The receptors were gathered from a male donor in good health and CMV-seronegative.

This clone has just a few counts. The chain combines TRBV5-4 with TRBJ1-2; D is unclear. In germline, CDR1 is SGHNT, CDR2 YYREEE (reference sequence). The length of the CDR3 is 13 residues. With 4 bases removed from V and 1 base from J, the gap between germline ends came to 8 bases. DNA of the CDR3: TGTGCCAGCAGCGGACTGATTAACTATGGCTACACCTTC. Amino acid sequence: CASSGLINYGYTF.

The chain uses TRBV25-1 and TRBJ1-1; D not certain. Trimming removed 7 bases from V and 7 bases from J, with 10 bases in between. The V gene's germline CDR1 is MGHDK and CDR2 SYGVNS. The CDR3 is 11 amino acids. CDR3 sequence (DNA): TGTGCCAGCAAGTCCGGCGGTGAAGCTTTCTTT. Protein: CASKSGGEAFF.

The CDR3 here is CSVETGTGYYGYTF. CDR3 sequence (DNA): TGCAGCGTCGAAACCGGGACAGGGTACTATGGCTACACCTTC. The chain is built from TRBV29-1 and TRBJ1-2; TRBD1 matches at 9 bases. The CDR3 is made up of 14 amino acids. Trimming cost V 6 bases and J 3 bases; bases outside gene matches: 8. Per germline, CDR1 SQVTM and CDR2 ANQGSEA.

This clone was found once. The chain recombines TRBV9 with TRBJ2-2; D remains unclear. CDR1 SGDLS and CDR2 YYNGEE come from the germline V gene. V lost 3 bases and J lost 7, with 10 bases in between. The CDR3 totals 13 residues. The chain's CDR3 is CASSAHSRGELFF. DNA for the CDR3: TGTGCCAGCAGCGCCCACTCTCGCGGGGAGCTGTTTTTT.

In this sample, this clone turned up once. The chain recombines TRBV6-5 with TRBJ2-1; 9 bases are a match to TRBD2. With V trimmed by 2 bases and J by 6 bases, 2 bases remained unmatched. Germline CDR1 is MNHEY and CDR2 is SVGAGI. The CDR3 has 14 residues. CDR3 coding DNA: TGTGCCAGCAGTTACGGGACTAGCCCCAATGAGCAGTTCTTC. Protein product: CASSYGTSPNEQFF.